This T cell receptor (beta chain) was obtained from a study of cytomegalovirus exposure and HLA in healthy donors. Study-wide findings and caveats: Most TCR sequences were rare, but some public TCRs occurred in many donors.

Details on this clone: What it recognizes is unknown.

Use of 60 Vbeta and 13 Jbeta primers characterized the PCR. Sequenced by immunoSEQ multiplex PCR; TCRdb stores in-frame clones only, minus some. Found here are 100,000 to 150,000 clones; the top ten clones hold about 2.5%. V lost 4 bases and J lost 2; bases outside the gene matches: 13. Per germline, CDR1 SGHTA and CDR2 FQGTGA. This CDR3 is 19 amino acids long. The receptor comes from a man aged 30 to 45 in good health and CMV-seronegative. The chain is built from TRBV7-3 and TRBJ2-7; TRBD2 matches 14 bases. Sequencing was done on a sample of PBMCs. CDR3 nucleotide sequence: TGTGCCAGCAGCTCAAAAGGGACTAGCGGGAGAGATGGCCCCTACGAGCAGTACTTC. It encodes CASSSKGTSGRDGPYEQYF.